Below are 11 T cell receptor beta chains sequenced from a single sample in a study of blood T cell repertoires in COVID-19. The protocol was immunoSEQ multiplex PCR, while the TCRdb copy is restricted to in-frame clones and leaves out a portion. The table includes under 150,000 clones, roughly 86% detected once. The sequenced sample was peripheral blood. The receptors come from a human donor in a cohort sampled during active COVID-19.

This chain joins TRBV11-2 and TRBJ1-2; 7 bases fit TRBD1. The V and J ends lost 7 bases and 8 bases, in that order; junction bases with no gene match: 13. The CDR3 is 14 residues long. The germline V gene encodes CDR1 SGHAT and CDR2 FQNNGV. CDR3 coding DNA: TGTGCCAGCAACCCCCAGAGGGGGCGGGGCGGCTACACCTTC. Amino acids: CASNPQRGRGGYTF.

The V call is TRBV5-1, the J call TRBJ2-3, with 9 bases that match TRBD1. Trimming removed 0 bases from V and 5 bases from J; junction bases left unmatched: 7. The CDR3 spans 16 residues. CDR1 SGHRS and CDR2 YFSETQ come from the germline V gene. The DNA for the CDR3 is TGCGCCAGCAGCTTGGAAGGGACAGGGTCAATAGATACGCAGTATTTT. Residues: CASSLEGTGSIDTQYF.

The chain uses TRBV2 and TRBJ1-5; 11 bases align to TRBD1. Germline V lookup: CDR1 SNHLY, CDR2 FYNNEI. V lost 4 bases to trimming and J lost 3 bases; unmatched junction nucleotides: 2. This CDR3 contains 15 residues. The CDR3 DNA follows: TGTGCCAGCAGTGGGACAGGGGGCTTCAATCAGCCCCAGCATTTT. This codes for CASSGTGGFNQPQHF. Full variable domain (outside the CDR3, taken from reference TRBV2 and TRBJ1-5): EPEVTQTPSHQVTQMGQEVILRCVPISNHLYFYWYRQILGQKVEFLVSFYNNEISEKSEIFDDQFSVERPDGSNFTLKIRSTKLEDSAMYFCASSGTGGFNQPQHFGDGTRLSIL.

In DNA form, the CDR3 reads TGTGCCACCGCCCCGAGGGGACTAGCGGCCTACAATGAGCAGTTCTTC. Translated: CATAPRGLAAYNEQFF. The V gene is TRBV15, the J gene TRBJ2-1; 11 bases match TRBD2. Germline V gene data show CDR1 as LNHNV and CDR2 as YYDKDF (reference sequence). The CDR3 spans 16 residues. With 8 bases clipped from V and 2 bases from J, the junction kept 8 bases outside the gene matches.

This clone was seen ten or more times. V is TRBV7-9 and J is TRBJ1-1, with TRBD1 identical over 12 bases. Germline trimming cut 5 bases from V and 7 bases from J; bases unmatched to any gene: 8. The germline gives CDR1 SEHNR, CDR2 FQNEAQ (reference sequence). The CDR3 runs 15 residues. The CDR3 DNA sequence: TGTGCCAGCAGCCTGGGACAGGGGGCTGAGAATGAAGCTTTCTTT. This codes for CASSLGQGAENEAFF. Together with reference TRBV7-9 and TRBJ1-1, the CDR3 gives the full variable domain: DTGVSQNPRHKITKRGQNVTFRCDPISEHNRLYWYRQTLGQGPEFLTYFQNEAQLEKSRLLSDRFSAERPKGSFSTLEIQRTEQGDSAMYLCASSLGQGAENEAFFGQGTRLTVV.

V gene TRBV30 combines with J gene TRBJ1-1; no firm D call. Trimming shortened V by 0 bases and J by 10 bases, and 15 bases separated the two germline ends. Germline CDR1 and CDR2: GTSNPN and SVGIG (reference sequence). The CDR3 loop spans 13 amino acids. CDR3: CAWSVQSSLGAFF. The DNA of the CDR3 is TGTGCCTGGAGTGTACAGTCCAGCCTGGGAGCTTTCTTT.

This clone is a singleton in its sample. The chain couples TRBV11-2 to TRBJ1-6; TRBD1 matches 9 bases. The junction had 6 bases not matched to a gene; V was cut back by 5 bases and J by 7 bases. Germline V CDR1 and CDR2: SGHAT, FQNNGV. The CDR3 consists of 15 residues. CDR3 protein: CASSPNTGGNSPLHF. The CDR3 DNA follows: TGTGCCAGCAGCCCTAATACAGGGGGCAATTCACCCCTCCACTTT.

This rearrangement joins TRBV1 to TRBJ2-4; the DNA was not compared with TRBD1, the D call given in the table. TRBV1 is given as a pseudogene. The CDR3 consists of 18 residues. CDR3: CTSSPDQGGIRAKNIQYF. CDR3 sequence (DNA): TGCACCAGCAGCCCGGACCAGGGGGGTATAAGAGCCAAAAACATTCAGTACTTC.

This clone was picked up one time. The chain uses TRBV30 and TRBJ2-1, with D perhaps matching TRBD1 (6 bases). The germline gives CDR1 GTSNPN, CDR2 SVGIG (reference sequence). V lost 3 bases to trimming and J lost 12 bases, with 27 bases between them. The CDR3 length is 16 residues. The chain's CDR3 is CAWRRTDSRFQQGQFF. The CDR3 DNA follows: TGTGCCTGGAGGCGTACGGACAGTCGTTTTCAACAGGGGCAGTTCTTC. The full variable domain, in which reference TRBV30 and TRBJ2-1 provide the parts outside the CDR3, is SQTIHQWPATLVQPVGSPLSLECTVEGTSNPNLYWYRQAAGRGLQLLFYSVGIGQISSEVPQNLSASRPQDRQFILSSKKLLLSDSGFYLCAWRRTDSRFQQGQFFGPGTRLTVL.

The chain has TRBV27 and TRBJ1-1; TRBD1 matches at 9 bases. Germline-derived CDR1 and CDR2 are MNHEY and SMNVEV (reference sequence). Trimming took 10 bases from V and 3 from J; bases not matched to a gene: 15. CDR3 length equals 16 residues. The DNA for the CDR3 is TGTGCCACCAGGACAGGGACAGGGCTTTGGGACACTGAAGCTTTCTTT. This codes for CATRTGTGLWDTEAFF.

This clone appeared once. This chain uses TRBV5-1 with TRBJ1-4; 7 nucleotides agree with TRBD1. V lost 2 bases to trimming and J lost 8 bases; unmatched junction nucleotides: 6. Germline V gene sequence: CDR1 SGHRS, CDR2 YFSETQ. The CDR3 is 14 amino acids. CDR3 in DNA: TGCGCCAGCAGCTTTGGTGACAGGGACGAAAAACTGTTTTTT. Translating gives CASSFGDRDEKLFF.